These T cell receptor beta chains were read from a single sample in a study of early T cells in non-severe SARS-CoV-2 infection. One entry per CDR3 protein, called by TCRdb with MiXCR from the 5' RACE reads. Of roughly 77,000 distinct CDR3 sequences listed, around 12% were seen once; the top ten hold 4% to 5.5%. What was sequenced was whole blood. All receptors come from an adult who was a healthcare worker with PCR-confirmed SARS-CoV-2 infection or an uninfected control (not recorded which). The CDR3 runs from the conserved cysteine through the conserved F or W. The D gene is left open where the match is weak. Some rows have no size entry. The others give once, few or many, or a class for an expanded clone.

J gene | clone size | D gene | V gene | CDR3 DNA | CDR3 protein
TRBJ2-3 | few | TRBD2 | TRBV5-1 | TGCGCCAGCAGCGAAGGGACTAGCGGGAGAACAGATACGCAGTATTTT | CASSEGTSGRTDTQYF
TRBJ2-2 | NA | NA | TRBV7-2 | TGTGCCAGCAGCTCCACAGGACACACCGGGGAGCTGTTTTTT | CASSSTGHTGELFF
TRBJ2-1 | many | TRBD2 | TRBV6-6 | TGTGCCAGCAGTTTCCCCGGGACTAGCGGTCAGAATGAGCAGTTCTTC | CASSFPGTSGQNEQFF
TRBJ1-5 | NA | TRBD1 | TRBV19 | TGTGCCAGTAGTATGGGCCCGGGACAGGATAGCGATCAGCCCCAGCATTTT | CASSMGPGQDSDQPQHF
TRBJ2-1 | NA | TRBD2 | TRBV7-6 | TGTGCCAGCAGCTTTTCAGCGGGAGGGGAGCAGTTCTTC | CASSFSAGGEQFF
TRBJ2-2 | few | TRBD2 | TRBV3-1 | TGTGCCAGCAGCCAAGATCTGGCGGGGGGGCCGACCGGGGAGCTGTTTTTT | CASSQDLAGGPTGELFF
TRBJ2-2 | few | NA | TRBV29-1 | TGCAGCGTAACACCAAGGGGACCAGACACCGGGGAGCTGTTTTTT | CSVTPRGPDTGELFF
TRBJ2-3 | NA | NA | TRBV29-1 | TGCAGCTCCCACTGGGCTAGCACAGATACGCAGTATTTT | CSSHWASTDTQYF
TRBJ2-5 | many | TRBD1 | TRBV7-3 | TGTGCCAGCAGCTTTCAACAGGGGGCTGGGGAGACCCAGTACTTC | CASSFQQGAGETQYF
TRBJ2-7 | NA | NA | TRBV20-1 | TGCAGTGCTAGGGGCGGGCAGGGTCATCGGATCGTCTACGAGCAGTACTTC | CSARGGQGHRIVYEQYF
TRBJ2-7 | few | TRBD2 | TRBV5-5 | TGTGCCAGCAGCTTGGGCATGGGACTAGCGAGTTCGTACGAGCAGTACTTC | CASSLGMGLASSYEQYF
TRBJ1-1 | few | NA | TRBV29-1 | TGCAGCGTTGAAAAGGTCATGAACACTGAAGCTTTCTTT | CSVEKVMNTEAFF
TRBJ2-5 | few | NA | TRBV4-1 | TGCGCCAGCAGCCAAGATCACGAGTGGGCGACCCAGTACTTC | CASSQDHEWATQYF
TRBJ2-2 | medium-sized | TRBD2 | TRBV6-5 | TGTGCCAGCAGTTCTGGACTAGCGGTGAACACCGGGGAGCTGTTTTTT | CASSSGLAVNTGELFF
TRBJ2-1 | NA | TRBD2 | TRBV5-1 | TGCGCCAGCAGCTGGGCTCCTAGCGGGGGGAACTACAATGAGCAGTTCTTC | CASSWAPSGGNYNEQFF
TRBJ1-2 | NA | NA | TRBV6-4 | TGTGCCAGCAGTGACTCGTTCCGGGCAACAGTGGGCTACACCTTC | CASSDSFRATVGYTF
TRBJ2-3 | many | NA | TRBV5-6 | TGTGCCAGCAGCTTGGGAGGACCCAACGGGGATACGCAGTATTTT | CASSLGGPNGDTQYF
TRBJ2-7 | NA | NA | TRBV12-3/TRBV12-4 | TGTGCCAGCAGTAGAGGACGGTACGAGCAGTACTTC | CASSRGRYEQYF
TRBJ2-5 | NA | NA | TRBV13 | TGTGCCAGCAGCCCAGGGATCCAAGAGACCCAGTACTTC | CASSPGIQETQYF
TRBJ2-7 | few | TRBD1 | TRBV2 | TGTGCCACCACCGGACAGGGGGCTTCCTACGAGCAGTACTTC | CATTGQGASYEQYF
TRBJ2-1 | few | TRBD2 | TRBV11-2 | TGTGCCAGCGCGGGAGAGTTCAATGAGCAGTTCTTC | CASAGEFNEQFF
TRBJ2-3 | few | TRBD1 | TRBV28 | TGTGCCAGCAGTTTGCAGGGGGTTACAGATACGCAGTATTTT | CASSLQGVTDTQYF
TRBJ2-5 | NA | NA | TRBV3-1 | TGTGCCAGCAGCCAAGAAGGCCTAAGAGGGGAGACCCAGTACTTC | CASSQEGLRGETQYF
TRBJ2-7 | few | NA | TRBV9 | TGTGCCAGCAGCGAAGGAAGGGACCACGAGCAGTACTTC | CASSEGRDHEQYF
TRBJ2-5 | many | TRBD1 | TRBV29-1 | TGCAGCGTTATCGAAGGACAGGGCGGAGAGACCCAGTACTTC | CSVIEGQGGETQYF
TRBJ2-5 | NA | TRBD2 | TRBV7-7 | TGTGCTAGCAGCCAGGGACTAGCGGGAGTGGTCGAGACCCAGTACTTC | CASSQGLAGVVETQYF
TRBJ2-7 | few | NA | TRBV29-1 | TGCAGCGTTGCTCGCGGCCCAACTTACGAGCAGTACTTC | CSVARGPTYEQYF
TRBJ2-3 | few | NA | TRBV30 | TGTGCCTGGAGAGGGGGACTCGCCATTTCCTTTACAGATACGCAGTATTTT | CAWRGGLAISFTDTQYF
TRBJ2-1 | few | NA | TRBV20-1 | TGCAGTGCTAGCGCCCGTGGTGAGCAGTTCTTC | CSASARGEQFF
TRBJ2-2 | NA | TRBD2 | TRBV24-1 | TGTGCCACCAGTGACCCCGGACTAGCGGGAGTTAGCGGGGAGCTGTTTTTT | CATSDPGLAGVSGELFF
TRBJ1-5 | few | NA | TRBV23-1 | TGCGCCAGCACTAACCAGGGCGGCAATCAGCCCCAGCATTTT | CASTNQGGNQPQHF
TRBJ1-2 | many | NA | TRBV6-5 | TGTGCCAGCAGTACCGGGACAAGTTATGGCTACACCTTC | CASSTGTSYGYTF
TRBJ1-6 | few | NA | TRBV27 | TGTGCCAGCAGCCGAGTTAGTAGGGGACGATCACCCCTCCACTTT | CASSRVSRGRSPLHF
TRBJ2-1 | many | TRBD2 | TRBV5-1 | TGCGCCAGCTACTCGGCGGGGGGTGCTTACAATGAGCAGTTCTTC | CASYSAGGAYNEQFF
TRBJ2-4 | few | TRBD1 | TRBV19 | TGTGCCAGTCGCCGTACAGGGGCGGCGAACATTCAGTACTTC | CASRRTGAANIQYF
TRBJ2-3 | many | TRBD1 | TRBV6-4 | TGTGCCAGCAGTGACTCCGGGACAGGGGGGGCAGATACGCAGTATTTT | CASSDSGTGGADTQYF
TRBJ2-1 | few | TRBD2 | TRBV12-5 | TGTGCTAGTGGTCTACCAACCGGACTAGCGGGAGCCAATGAGCAGTTCTTC | CASGLPTGLAGANEQFF
TRBJ2-1 | many | NA | TRBV27 | TGTGCCAGCAGTTTCGGCACAGAGCAGTTCTTC | CASSFGTEQFF
TRBJ1-1 | few | TRBD1 | TRBV2 | TGTGCCAGCAGGGGACAGGAGGGCACTGAAGCTTTCTTT | CASRGQEGTEAFF
TRBJ2-3 | few | TRBD2 | TRBV7-9 | TGTGCCAGCAGCTTAGGAGAAGCGGGGGGGGCAGATACGCAGTATTTT | CASSLGEAGGADTQYF
TRBJ2-5 | NA | NA | TRBV11-2 | TGTGCCAGCAGCTTAATGGCGGGACAAGAGACCCAGTACTTC | CASSLMAGQETQYF
TRBJ2-1 | NA | NA | TRBV18 | TGTGCCAGCTCACCTTCGGGGGGCGCCCCCAAATACAATGAGCAGTTCTTC | CASSPSGGAPKYNEQFF
TRBJ2-1 | NA | TRBD2 | TRBV20-1 | TGCAGTGCTAGTGATAGCGGGAGGGCTGGCTTATACAATGAGCAGTTCTTC | CSASDSGRAGLYNEQFF